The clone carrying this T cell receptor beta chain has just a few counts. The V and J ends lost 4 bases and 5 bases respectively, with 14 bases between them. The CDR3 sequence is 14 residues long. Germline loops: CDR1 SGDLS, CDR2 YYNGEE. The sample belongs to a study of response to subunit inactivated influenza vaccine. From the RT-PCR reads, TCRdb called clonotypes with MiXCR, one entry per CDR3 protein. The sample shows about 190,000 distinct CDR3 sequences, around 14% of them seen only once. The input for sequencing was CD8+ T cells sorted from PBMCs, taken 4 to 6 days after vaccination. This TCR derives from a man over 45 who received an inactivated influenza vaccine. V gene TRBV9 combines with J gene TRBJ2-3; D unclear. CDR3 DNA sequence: TGTGCCAGCAGCTCGAGCTTGGAGCGAGATACGCAGTATTTT. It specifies CASSSSLERDTQYF.